Listed below are T cell receptor beta chains from one sample, sequenced in a study of T cell changes during pregnancy in multiple sclerosis. This table comes from immunoSEQ multiplex PCR, and its TCRdb copy is limited to in-frame clones, with some not included. The repertoire holds 30,000 to 45,000 clones, with roughly nine tenths as singletons. The sequenced sample was CD4+ T cells from peripheral blood mononuclear cells, obtained in the second trimester of pregnancy. These receptors were obtained from a female donor in good health, enrolled as a control in a pregnancy study. The CDR3 runs from the conserved cysteine through the conserved F or W. The order of the fields is D gene, J gene, clone size, V gene, CDR3 protein, CDR3 DNA. A D gene is named only where the DNA matches it firmly. Not every row has a clone size; where given, it reads once, few, many or a size class.

TRBD2 | TRBJ2-3 | few | TRBV4-1 | CASSLGLAGVSYTDTQYF | TGCGCCAGCAGCCTGGGACTAGCGGGGGTTTCTTACACAGATACGCAGTATTTT
. | TRBJ2-7 | . | TRBV5-4 | CASSPTGQLQYF | TGTGCCAGCAGCCCGACCGGACAGCTCCAGTACTTC
. | TRBJ1-3 | . | TRBV11-2 | CASSPTVNGNTIYF | TGTGCCAGCAGCCCGACAGTTAATGGAAACACCATATATTTT
TRBD1 | TRBJ2-7 | . | TRBV7-8 | CASSSYGTVRPGSSYEQYF | TGTGCCAGCAGCTCCTACGGGACAGTAAGGCCGGGAAGCTCCTACGAGCAGTACTTC
. | TRBJ1-1 | . | TRBV11-3 | CASSLAQGTEAFF | TGTGCCAGCAGCTTAGCCCAGGGAACTGAAGCTTTCTTT
. | TRBJ1-6 | . | TRBV30 | CAWSPGLDSPLHF | TGTGCCTGGAGCCCAGGGTTAGATTCACCCCTCCACTTT
. | TRBJ1-5 | . | TRBV15 | CATTPAGVDQPQHF | TGTGCCACCACCCCGGCAGGGGTGGATCAGCCCCAGCATTTT
. | TRBJ1-4 | . | TRBV11-2 | CASSPKPRGGLFF | TGTGCCAGCAGCCCCAAACCAAGGGGAGGTCTGTTTTTT
TRBD1 | TRBJ2-3 | once | TRBV19 | CASSIGGRGTDTQYF | TGTGCCAGTAGTATAGGTGGCAGGGGGACAGATACGCAGTATTTT
TRBD2 | TRBJ2-7 | . | TRBV7-9 | CASSASGRGRHYEQYF | TGTGCCAGCAGCGCGAGCGGGAGAGGACGGCACTACGAGCAGTACTTC
TRBD2 | TRBJ2-2 | . | TRBV5-1 | CASSGGLAGGTGELFF | TGCGCCAGCAGCGGGGGACTAGCGGGAGGAACCGGGGAGCTGTTTTTT
. | TRBJ2-2 | . | TRBV18 | CASSQDYNTGELFF | TGTGCCAGCTCACAGGACTATAACACCGGGGAGCTGTTTTTT
. | TRBJ2-5 | . | TRBV15 | CATSRDAGGETQYF | TGTGCCACCAGCAGAGATGCAGGTGGAGAGACCCAGTACTTC
. | TRBJ1-5 | . | TRBV2 | CASSIRGLSNQPQHF | TGTGCCAGCAGCATTAGGGGCCTTAGCAATCAGCCCCAGCATTTT
TRBD1 | TRBJ2-5 | . | TRBV6-6 | CASSSRDRGQETQYF | TGTGCCAGCAGTTCACGGGACAGGGGGCAAGAGACCCAGTACTTC
. | TRBJ2-3 | . | TRBV5-6 | CASSLPSTDTQYF | TGTGCCAGCAGCTTGCCAAGCACAGATACGCAGTATTTT
TRBD1 | TRBJ1-1 | . | TRBV2 | CASSVGTGRTEAFF | TGTGCCAGCAGCGTCGGGACAGGGAGGACTGAAGCTTTCTTT
. | TRBJ2-5 | . | TRBV5-4 | CASSLMDLSGETQYF | TGTGCCAGCAGCTTGATGGATCTCTCGGGGGAGACCCAGTACTTC
. | TRBJ2-1 | . | TRBV5-1 | CASSPLSSYNEQFF | TGCGCCAGCAGCCCACTGAGCTCCTACAATGAGCAGTTCTTC
. | TRBJ1-2 | . | TRBV6-1 | CASSEPGYGYTF | TGTGCCAGCAGTGAACCAGGGTACGGCTACACCTTC
. | TRBJ2-1 | . | TRBV11-3 | CASSLDQIQEQFF | TGTGCCAGCAGCTTAGATCAGATCCAAGAGCAGTTCTTC
. | TRBJ1-2 | . | TRBV5-6 | CASSLATGFPLRGYTF | TGTGCCAGCAGCTTGGCTACAGGGTTCCCGCTAAGAGGCTACACCTTC
. | TRBJ1-5 | . | TRBV7-2 | CASSQGRDQPQHF | TGTGCCAGCAGCCAAGGCAGGGATCAGCCCCAGCATTTT